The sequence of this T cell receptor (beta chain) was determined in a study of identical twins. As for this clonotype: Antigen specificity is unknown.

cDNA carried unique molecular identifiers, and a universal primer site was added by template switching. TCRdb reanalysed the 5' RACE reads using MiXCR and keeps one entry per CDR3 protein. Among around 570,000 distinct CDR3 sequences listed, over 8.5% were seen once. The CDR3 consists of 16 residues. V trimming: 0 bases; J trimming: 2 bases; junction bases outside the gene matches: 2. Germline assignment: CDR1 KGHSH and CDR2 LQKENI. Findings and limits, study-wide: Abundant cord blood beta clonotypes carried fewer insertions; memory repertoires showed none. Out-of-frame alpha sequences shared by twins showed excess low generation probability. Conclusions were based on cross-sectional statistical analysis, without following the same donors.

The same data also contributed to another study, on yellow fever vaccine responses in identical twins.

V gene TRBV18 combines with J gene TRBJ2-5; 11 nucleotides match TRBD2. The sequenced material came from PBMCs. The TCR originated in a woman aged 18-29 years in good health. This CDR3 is CASSPPGLAAQETQYF. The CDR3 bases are TGTGCCAGCTCACCACCGGGACTAGCGGCACAAGAGACCCAGTACTTC.